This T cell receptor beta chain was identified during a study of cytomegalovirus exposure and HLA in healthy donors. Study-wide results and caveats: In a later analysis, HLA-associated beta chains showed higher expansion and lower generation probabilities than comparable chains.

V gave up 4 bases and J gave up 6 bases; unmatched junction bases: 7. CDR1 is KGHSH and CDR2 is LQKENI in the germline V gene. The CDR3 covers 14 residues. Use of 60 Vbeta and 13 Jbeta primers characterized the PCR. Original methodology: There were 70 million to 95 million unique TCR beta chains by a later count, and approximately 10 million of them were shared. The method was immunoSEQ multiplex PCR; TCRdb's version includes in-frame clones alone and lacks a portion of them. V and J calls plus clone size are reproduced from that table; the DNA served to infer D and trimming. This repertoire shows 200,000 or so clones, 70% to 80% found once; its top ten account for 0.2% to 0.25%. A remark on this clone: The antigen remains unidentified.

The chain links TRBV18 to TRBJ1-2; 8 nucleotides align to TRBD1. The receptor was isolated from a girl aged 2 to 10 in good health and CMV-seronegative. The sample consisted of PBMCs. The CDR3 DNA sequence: TGTGCCAGCTCACTCGACAGGGGCAGTAATGGCTACACCTTC. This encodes CASSLDRGSNGYTF.